These 17 T cell receptor beta chains came from one sample sequenced in a study of chemoradiotherapy in HPV16-positive cancers. Assay used: immunoSEQ multiplex PCR; TCRdb lists only in-frame clones, some missing. The data show tens of thousands of clones, with about 91% seen just once and around 20% held by the top ten. This specimen consisted of blood, obtained from a patient who underwent chemoradiotherapy. The receptor set was obtained from a human donor with HPV-associated anogenital cancer.

The chain employs TRBV28 and TRBJ1-1; no clear D. From germline, CDR1 is MDHEN and CDR2 SYDVKM. V lost 4 bases and J 4 bases, leaving 7 bases between the germline ends. CDR3 length: 12 amino acids. The CDR3 reads CASSYAVTEAFF. CDR3 nucleotide sequence: TGTGCCAGCAGTTACGCGGTCACTGAAGCTTTCTTT.

The V gene is TRBV5-4, the J gene TRBJ2-2; 8 nucleotides agree with TRBD1. V shed 2 bases, J shed 5 bases, and the junction held 8 bases outside the gene matches. The CDR3 contains 16 residues. The V gene's germline CDR1 is SGHNT and CDR2 YYREEE (reference sequence). CDR3 residues: CASSLIQGAGTGELFF. The DNA of the CDR3 is TGTGCCAGCAGCTTAATCCAGGGGGCTGGGACCGGGGAGCTGTTTTTT. The full variable domain, with the rest looked up from reference TRBV5-4 and TRBJ2-2, is ETGVTQSPTHLIKTRGQQVTLRCSSQSGHNTVSWYQQALGQGPQFIFQYYREEENGRGNFPPRFSGLQFPNYSSELNVNALELDDSALYLCASSLIQGAGTGELFFGEGSRLTVL.

This sequence joins TRBV29-1 and TRBJ1-4, with 7 bases matching TRBD1. From germline, CDR1 is SQVTM and CDR2 ANQGSEA. This CDR3 has 14 residues. V was pared by 3 bases and J by 7 bases, with 8 bases of the junction left unmatched. CDR3 DNA: TGCAGCGTTGACTTGGGACAGAATAGTGAAAAACTGTTTTTT. Amino acids: CSVDLGQNSEKLFF.

The CDR3 bases are TGTGCCAGCAGCCAAGTGGAGGGAGGAGTTGCGAACACCGGGGAGCTGTTTTTT. It specifies CASSQVEGGVANTGELFF. V usage is TRBV4-2 and J usage is TRBJ2-2; a possible D gene is TRBD2 (6 bases). Germline V lookup: CDR1 LGHNA, CDR2 YNFKEQ. CDR3 size: 18 residues. V lost 1 base, J lost 0 bases, and 15 bases lay in between.

This clone has only one observation. The gene calls are TRBV18 and TRBJ2-2; TRBD2 matches at 9 bases. The V gene's germline CDR1 is KGHSH and CDR2 LQKENI. Trimming removed 6 bases from V and 3 bases from J; junction bases left unmatched: 17. The CDR3 spans 19 residues. Written as DNA, the CDR3 is TGTGCCAGCTCTCCCGGGACACCAAAGCGGACTAGCGACACCGGGGAGCTGTTTTTT. Its translation: CASSPGTPKRTSDTGELFF.

The chain recombines TRBV7-9 with TRBJ1-2, with no clear D. Germline V gene sequence: CDR1 SEHNR, CDR2 FQNEAQ (reference sequence). V shed 2 bases and J shed 5 bases, with 15 bases lying between them. This CDR3 is built from 15 residues. In DNA form, the CDR3 reads TGTGCCAGCAGCTTAAACGGAGGGAGGGAGTATGGCTACACCTTC. This codes for CASSLNGGREYGYTF.

The V and J genes are TRBV7-9 and TRBJ1-1; D is ambiguous. Germline CDR1 SEHNR, CDR2 FQNEAQ (reference sequence). Trimming left V 5 bases short and J 6 bases short, with 22 bases between. This CDR3 has 16 residues. The DNA of the CDR3 is TGTGCCAGCAGCCCCTCGGGTTGGGGTGGAACTCCTGAAGCTTTCTTT. Its protein product is CASSPSGWGGTPEAFF.

The rearrangement joins TRBV27 to TRBJ1-4; TRBD1 aligns across 10 bases. This CDR3 is 17 amino acids long. V dropped 4 bases and J dropped 6; count of bases not matched to a gene: 11. The germline CDR1 and CDR2 sequences are MNHEY and SMNVEV (reference sequence). As DNA, the CDR3 is TGTGCCAGCAGTTCTTCCCACCCAGGACAGGGGGATGAAAAACTGTTTTTT. Translating gives CASSSSHPGQGDEKLFF.

The chain couples TRBV27 to TRBJ2-5; TRBD1 aligns across 8 bases. J gave up 6 bases and V 5 bases, and 8 bases lay outside the gene matches. CDR3 length: 14 residues. Germline CDR1 is MNHEY and CDR2 is SMNVEV (reference sequence). CDR3 residues: CASSEQGVGQTQYF. CDR3 DNA sequence: TGTGCCAGCAGTGAACAGGGGGTAGGGCAGACCCAGTACTTC.

The V and J genes are TRBV27 and TRBJ2-2; D is perhaps TRBD1 (5 bases). The V gene lost 4 bases and the J gene lost 4 bases, with 10 bases spanning the gap. Per germline, CDR1 MNHEY and CDR2 SMNVEV (reference sequence). This CDR3 is 14 amino acids long. In nucleotides, the CDR3 is TGTGCCAGCAGTTGGGGCTATACCACCGGGGAGCTGTTTTTT. As protein: CASSWGYTTGELFF.

The rearrangement links TRBV6-1 to TRBJ2-7; TRBD2 is a possible D gene (6 bases). V shed 1 base and J shed 0 bases, with 7 bases lying between them. The CDR3 covers 14 residues. Germline CDR1 and CDR2: MNHNS and SASEGT. The CDR3, as DNA: TGTGCCAGCAGTGAAGGGGGGGTCTCCTACGAGCAGTACTTC. It translates to CASSEGGVSYEQYF.

This chain uses TRBV28 with TRBJ2-5; 7 bases fit TRBD1. V shed 6 bases, J shed 4 bases, and the junction held 8 bases outside the gene matches. Germline V gene lookup returns CDR1 MDHEN and CDR2 SYDVKM. This CDR3 contains 14 residues. The chain's CDR3 is CASRISGGRETQYF. CDR3 bases: TGTGCCAGCAGGATCTCAGGGGGTCGAGAGACCCAGTACTTC.

This clone turned up a few times. CDR3 residues: CASSSGTGAAFF. The CDR3 region has the DNA TGTGCCAGCAGCTCCGGGACAGGGGCAGCTTTCTTT. V gene TRBV5-5 combines with J gene TRBJ1-1, with 10 bases lining up with TRBD1. The CDR3 spans 12 residues. Unmatched junction bases numbered 3, after V lost 3 bases and J lost 10 bases. The germline V gene encodes CDR1 SGHKS and CDR2 YYEKEE (reference sequence).

The chain joins TRBV28 to TRBJ2-5; maybe TRBD2 (6 bases). The CDR3 covers 14 residues. V shed 1 base and J shed 4 bases, with 10 bases lying between them. Germline CDR1 reads MDHEN; CDR2 reads SYDVKM. The CDR3 coding sequence is TGTGCCAGCAGTTTATCGGGGAGGACAGAGACCCAGTACTTC. This sequence encodes CASSLSGRTETQYF.

This clone is judged medium-sized. The V gene is TRBV29-1, the J gene TRBJ2-1, with 9 nucleotides matching TRBD2. Germline V lookup: CDR1 SQVTM, CDR2 ANQGSEA. The CDR3 is 16 amino acids. The junction had 12 bases not matched to a gene; V was cut back by 6 bases and J by 3 bases. The CDR3 loop reads CSVVGGSGGFYNEQFF. DNA for the CDR3: TGCAGCGTCGTAGGGGGTAGCGGGGGATTCTACAATGAGCAGTTCTTC.

The CDR3 DNA follows: TGTGCCAGCAGTGATGAAGATTCTTCACCCCTCCACTTT. Translated, it gives CASSDEDSSPLHF. V gene TRBV2 combines with J gene TRBJ1-6; D is ambiguous. V lost 3 bases to trimming and J lost 9 bases, with 9 bases between them. The CDR3 has 13 amino acids. Germline assignment: CDR1 SNHLY and CDR2 FYNNEI.

The chain has TRBV2 and TRBJ2-3, with 7 bases fitting TRBD2. CDR1 is SNHLY, CDR2 FYNNEI, per germline. This CDR3 spans 15 amino acids. The V and J ends lost 6 bases and 3 bases, in that order; junction bases with no gene match: 9. CDR3 loop: CASSRTRGETDTQYF. The CDR3 nucleotides are TGTGCCAGCAGCCGGACTAGAGGGGAAACAGATACGCAGTATTTT. Full variable domain (outside the CDR3, taken from reference TRBV2 and TRBJ2-3): EPEVTQTPSHQVTQMGQEVILRCVPISNHLYFYWYRQILGQKVEFLVSFYNNEISEKSEIFDDQFSVERPDGSNFTLKIRSTKLEDSAMYFCASSRTRGETDTQYFGPGTRLTVL.